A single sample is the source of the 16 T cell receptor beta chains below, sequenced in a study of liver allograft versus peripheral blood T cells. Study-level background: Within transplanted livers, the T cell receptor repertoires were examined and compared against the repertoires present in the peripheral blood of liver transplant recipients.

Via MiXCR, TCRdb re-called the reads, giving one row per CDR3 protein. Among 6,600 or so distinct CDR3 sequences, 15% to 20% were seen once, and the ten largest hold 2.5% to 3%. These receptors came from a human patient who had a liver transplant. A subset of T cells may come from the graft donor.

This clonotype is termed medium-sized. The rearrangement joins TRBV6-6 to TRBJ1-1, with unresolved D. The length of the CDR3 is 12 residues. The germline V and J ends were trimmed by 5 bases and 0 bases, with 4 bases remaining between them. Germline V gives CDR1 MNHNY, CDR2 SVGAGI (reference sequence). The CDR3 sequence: CASSGMNTEAFF. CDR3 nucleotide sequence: TGTGCCAGCAGTGGCATGAACACTGAAGCTTTCTTT.

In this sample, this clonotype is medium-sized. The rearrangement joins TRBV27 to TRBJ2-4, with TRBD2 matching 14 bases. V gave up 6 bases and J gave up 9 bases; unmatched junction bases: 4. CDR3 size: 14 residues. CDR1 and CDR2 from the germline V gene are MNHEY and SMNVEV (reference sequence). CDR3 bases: TGTGCCAGCAGGGATGGACTAGCGGGGGGCATTCAGTACTTC. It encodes CASRDGLAGGIQYF.

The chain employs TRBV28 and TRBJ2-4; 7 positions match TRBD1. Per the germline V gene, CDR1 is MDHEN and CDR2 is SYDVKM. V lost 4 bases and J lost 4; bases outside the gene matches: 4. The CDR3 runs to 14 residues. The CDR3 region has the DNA TGTGCCAGCAGTTCCGGGACAGAAAAAAACATTCAGTACTTC. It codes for CASSSGTEKNIQYF.

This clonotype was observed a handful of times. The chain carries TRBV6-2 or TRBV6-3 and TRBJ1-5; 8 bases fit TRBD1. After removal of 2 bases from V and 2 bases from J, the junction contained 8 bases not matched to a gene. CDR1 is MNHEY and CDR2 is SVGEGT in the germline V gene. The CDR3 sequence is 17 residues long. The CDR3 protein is CASSYGIQGAGNQPQHF. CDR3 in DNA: TGTGCCAGCAGTTACGGGATTCAGGGGGCGGGCAATCAGCCCCAGCATTTT.

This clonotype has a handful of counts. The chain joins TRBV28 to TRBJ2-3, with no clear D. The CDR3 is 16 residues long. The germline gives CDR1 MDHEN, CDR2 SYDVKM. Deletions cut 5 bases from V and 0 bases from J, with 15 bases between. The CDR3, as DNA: TGTGCCAGCAGTCCAGCCCAAAGTGCTAGCACAGATACGCAGTATTTT. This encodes CASSPAQSASTDTQYF.

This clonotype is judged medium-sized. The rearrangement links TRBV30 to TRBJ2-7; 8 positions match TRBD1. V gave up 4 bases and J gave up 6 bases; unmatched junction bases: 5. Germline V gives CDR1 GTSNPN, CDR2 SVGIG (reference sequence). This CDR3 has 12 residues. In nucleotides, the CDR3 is TGTGCCTGGAAGGACAGGGTGGGCGAGCAGTACTTC. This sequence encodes CAWKDRVGEQYF.

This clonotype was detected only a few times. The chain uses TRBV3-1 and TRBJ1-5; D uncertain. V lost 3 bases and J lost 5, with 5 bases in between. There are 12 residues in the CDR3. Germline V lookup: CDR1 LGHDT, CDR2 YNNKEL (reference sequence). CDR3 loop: CASSHGDQPQHF. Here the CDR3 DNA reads TGTGCCAGCAGCCATGGTGATCAGCCCCAGCATTTT.

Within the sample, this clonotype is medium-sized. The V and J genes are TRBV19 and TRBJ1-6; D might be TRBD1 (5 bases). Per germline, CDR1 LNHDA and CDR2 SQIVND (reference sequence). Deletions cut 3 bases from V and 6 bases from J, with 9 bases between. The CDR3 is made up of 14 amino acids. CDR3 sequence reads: CASSIGGSNSPLHF. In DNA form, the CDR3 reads TGTGCCAGTAGTATCGGGGGTTCTAATTCACCCCTCCACTTT.

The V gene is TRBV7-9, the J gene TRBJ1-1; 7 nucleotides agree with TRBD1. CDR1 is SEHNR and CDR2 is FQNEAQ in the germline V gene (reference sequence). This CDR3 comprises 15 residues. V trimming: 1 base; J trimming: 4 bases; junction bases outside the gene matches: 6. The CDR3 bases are TGTGCCAGCAGCTTAGGATCCCACAGGGGCACTGAAGCTTTCTTT. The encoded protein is CASSLGSHRGTEAFF.

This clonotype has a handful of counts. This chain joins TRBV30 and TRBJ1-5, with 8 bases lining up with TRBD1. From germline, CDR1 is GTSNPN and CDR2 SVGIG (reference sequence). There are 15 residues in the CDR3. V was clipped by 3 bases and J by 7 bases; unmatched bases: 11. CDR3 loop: CAWSALTGEGQPQHF. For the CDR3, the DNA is TGTGCCTGGAGCGCCCTGACAGGGGAGGGCCAGCCCCAGCATTTT.

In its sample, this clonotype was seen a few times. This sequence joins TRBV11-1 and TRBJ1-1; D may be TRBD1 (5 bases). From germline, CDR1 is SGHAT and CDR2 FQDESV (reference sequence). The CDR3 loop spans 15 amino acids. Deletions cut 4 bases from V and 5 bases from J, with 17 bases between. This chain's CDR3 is CASSYGTAGRTEAFF. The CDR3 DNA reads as TGTGCCAGCAGCTATGGGACGGCGGGGAGGACTGAAGCTTTCTTT. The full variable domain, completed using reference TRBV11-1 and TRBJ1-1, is EAEVAQSPRYKITEKSQAVAFWCDPISGHATLYWYRQILGQGPELLVQFQDESVVDDSQLPKDRFSAERLKGVDSTLKIQPAELGDSAMYLCASSYGTAGRTEAFFGQGTRLTVV.

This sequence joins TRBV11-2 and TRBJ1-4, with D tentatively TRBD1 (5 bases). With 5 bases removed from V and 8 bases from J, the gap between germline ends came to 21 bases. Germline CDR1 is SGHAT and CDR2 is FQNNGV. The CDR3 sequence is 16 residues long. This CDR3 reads CASSPGVGTASEKLFF. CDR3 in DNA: TGTGCCAGCAGCCCTGGCGTGGGGACGGCTAGCGAAAAACTGTTTTTT.

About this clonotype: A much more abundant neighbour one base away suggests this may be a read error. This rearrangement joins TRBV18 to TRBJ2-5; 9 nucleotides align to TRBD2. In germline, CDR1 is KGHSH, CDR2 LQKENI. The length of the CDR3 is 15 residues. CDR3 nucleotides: TGTGTCAGCAGTCCCCTTGCGGGAGGGAGAGAGACCCAGTACTTC. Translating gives CVSSPLAGGRETQYF.

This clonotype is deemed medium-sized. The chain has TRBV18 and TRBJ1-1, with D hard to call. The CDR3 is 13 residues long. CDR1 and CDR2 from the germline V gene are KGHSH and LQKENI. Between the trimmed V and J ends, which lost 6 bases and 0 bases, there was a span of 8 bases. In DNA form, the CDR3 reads TGTGCCAGCTCCCATGGGTTGAACACTGAAGCTTTCTTT. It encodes CASSHGLNTEAFF.

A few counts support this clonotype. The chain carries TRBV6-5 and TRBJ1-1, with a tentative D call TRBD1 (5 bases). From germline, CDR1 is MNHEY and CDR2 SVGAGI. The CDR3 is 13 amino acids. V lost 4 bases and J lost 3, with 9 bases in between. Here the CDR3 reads CASSSDSYTEAFF. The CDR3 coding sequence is TGTGCCAGCAGTTCTGACAGCTACACTGAAGCTTTCTTT.

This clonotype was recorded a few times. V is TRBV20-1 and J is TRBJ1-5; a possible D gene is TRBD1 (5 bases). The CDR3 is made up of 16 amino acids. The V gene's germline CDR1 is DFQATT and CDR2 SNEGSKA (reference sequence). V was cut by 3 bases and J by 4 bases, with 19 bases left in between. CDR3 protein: CSASSFSRAGNQPQHF. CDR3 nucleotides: TGCAGTGCTAGTTCCTTTTCCAGGGCGGGGAATCAGCCCCAGCATTTT.